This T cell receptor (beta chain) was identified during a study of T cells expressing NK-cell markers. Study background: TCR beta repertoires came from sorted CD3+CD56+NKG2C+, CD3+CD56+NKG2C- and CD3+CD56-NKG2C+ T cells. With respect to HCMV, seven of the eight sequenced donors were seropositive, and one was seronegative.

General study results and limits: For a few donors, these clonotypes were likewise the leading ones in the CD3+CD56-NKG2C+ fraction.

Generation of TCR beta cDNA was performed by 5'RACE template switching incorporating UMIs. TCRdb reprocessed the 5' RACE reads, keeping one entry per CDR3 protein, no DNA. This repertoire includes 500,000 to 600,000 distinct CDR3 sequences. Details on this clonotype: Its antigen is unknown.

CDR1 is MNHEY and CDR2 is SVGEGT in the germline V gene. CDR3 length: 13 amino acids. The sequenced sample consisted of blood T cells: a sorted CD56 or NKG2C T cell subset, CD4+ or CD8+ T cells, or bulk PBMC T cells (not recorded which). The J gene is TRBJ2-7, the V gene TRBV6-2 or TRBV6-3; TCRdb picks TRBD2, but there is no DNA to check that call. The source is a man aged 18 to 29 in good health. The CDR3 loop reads CASLLAGATEQYF.